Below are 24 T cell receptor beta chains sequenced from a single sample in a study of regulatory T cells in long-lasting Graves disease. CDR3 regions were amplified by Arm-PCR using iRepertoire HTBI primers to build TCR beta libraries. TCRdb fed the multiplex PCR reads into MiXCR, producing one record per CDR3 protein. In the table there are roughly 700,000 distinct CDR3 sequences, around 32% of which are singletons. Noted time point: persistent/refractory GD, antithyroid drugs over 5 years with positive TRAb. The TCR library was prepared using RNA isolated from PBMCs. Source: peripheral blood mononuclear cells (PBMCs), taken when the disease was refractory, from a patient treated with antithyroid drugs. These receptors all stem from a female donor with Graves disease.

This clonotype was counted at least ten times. This CDR3 reads CASSLDKAGTNYGYTF. The DNA of the CDR3 is TGTGCCAGCAGCTTAGATAAAGCAGGGACTAACTATGGCTACACCTTC. V usage is TRBV7-2 and J usage is TRBJ1-2, with D tentatively TRBD1 (5 bases). The germline CDR1 and CDR2 sequences are SGHTA and FQGNSA. Trimming took 1 base from V and 0 from J, leaving 12 bases between them. The CDR3 consists of 16 residues.

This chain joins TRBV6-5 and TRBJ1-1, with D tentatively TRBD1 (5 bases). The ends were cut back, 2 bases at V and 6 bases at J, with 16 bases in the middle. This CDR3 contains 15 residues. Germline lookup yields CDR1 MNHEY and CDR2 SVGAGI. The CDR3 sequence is CASSYAAGQGSEAFF. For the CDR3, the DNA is TGTGCCAGCAGTTACGCCGCCGGCCAGGGTTCTGAAGCTTTCTTT.

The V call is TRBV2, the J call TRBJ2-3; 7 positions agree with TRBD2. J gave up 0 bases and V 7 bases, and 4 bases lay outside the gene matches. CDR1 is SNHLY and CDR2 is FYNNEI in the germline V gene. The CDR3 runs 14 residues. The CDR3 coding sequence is TGTGCCAGCAATCTAGCGGAAAGCACAGATACGCAGTATTTT. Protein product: CASNLAESTDTQYF.

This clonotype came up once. CDR3 in DNA: TGCGCCAGCAGTACCCGACTTCCGAACACCGGGGAGCTGTTTTTT. Its protein product is CASSTRLPNTGELFF. J is TRBJ2-2 and V is TRBV10-2; D uncertain. Per the germline V gene, CDR1 is WSHSY and CDR2 is SAAADI. Trimming took 5 bases from V and 0 from J, leaving 10 bases between them. The CDR3 contains 15 residues.

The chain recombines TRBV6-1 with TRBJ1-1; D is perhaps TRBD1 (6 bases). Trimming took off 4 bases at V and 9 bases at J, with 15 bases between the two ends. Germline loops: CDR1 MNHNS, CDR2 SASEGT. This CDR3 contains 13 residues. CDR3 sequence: CASSAKAGVKAFF. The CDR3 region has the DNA TGTGCCAGCAGTGCAAAGGCAGGGGTTAAAGCTTTCTTT.

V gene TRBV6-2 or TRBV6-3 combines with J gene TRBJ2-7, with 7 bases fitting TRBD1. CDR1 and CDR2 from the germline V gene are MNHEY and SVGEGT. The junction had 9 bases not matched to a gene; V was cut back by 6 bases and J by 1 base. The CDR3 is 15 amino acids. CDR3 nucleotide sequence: TGTGCCAGCAGCCCCGACAGGGCAACGTCCTACGAGCAGTACTTC. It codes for CASSPDRATSYEQYF.

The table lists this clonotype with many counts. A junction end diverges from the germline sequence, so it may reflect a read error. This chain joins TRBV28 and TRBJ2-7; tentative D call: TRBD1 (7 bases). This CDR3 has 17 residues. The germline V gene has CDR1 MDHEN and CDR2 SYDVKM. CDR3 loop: CTSSLAVGGAGGKEQYF. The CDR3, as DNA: TGTACCAGCAGTTTGGCGGTGGGAGGCGCAGGGGGGAAGGAGCAGTACTTC.

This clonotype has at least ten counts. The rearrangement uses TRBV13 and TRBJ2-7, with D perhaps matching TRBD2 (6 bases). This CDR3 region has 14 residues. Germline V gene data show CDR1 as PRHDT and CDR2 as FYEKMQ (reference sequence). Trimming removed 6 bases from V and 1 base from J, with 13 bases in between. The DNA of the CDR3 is TGTGCCAGCAGTGGTGGTAGCGGATCCTACGAGCAGTACTTC. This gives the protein CASSGGSGSYEQYF. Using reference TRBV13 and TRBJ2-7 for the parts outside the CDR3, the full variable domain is AAGVIQSPRHLIKEKRETATLKCYPIPRHDTVYWYQQGPGQDPQFLISFYEKMQSDKGSIPDRFSAQQFSDYHSELNMSSLELGDSALYFCASSGGSGSYEQYFGPGTRLTVT.

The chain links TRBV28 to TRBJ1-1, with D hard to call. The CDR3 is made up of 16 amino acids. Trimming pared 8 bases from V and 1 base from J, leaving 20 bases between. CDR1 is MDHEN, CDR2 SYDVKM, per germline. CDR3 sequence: CASSGYRGTSNTEAFF. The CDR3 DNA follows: TGTGCCAGCTCGGGGTACAGAGGTACCTCGAACACTGAAGCTTTCTTT.

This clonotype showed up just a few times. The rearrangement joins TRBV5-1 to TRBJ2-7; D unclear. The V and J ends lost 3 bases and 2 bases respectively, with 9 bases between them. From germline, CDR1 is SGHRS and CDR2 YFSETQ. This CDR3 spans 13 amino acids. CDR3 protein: CASSWTDTYEQYF. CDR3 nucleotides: TGCGCCAGCAGCTGGACCGATACCTACGAGCAGTACTTC.

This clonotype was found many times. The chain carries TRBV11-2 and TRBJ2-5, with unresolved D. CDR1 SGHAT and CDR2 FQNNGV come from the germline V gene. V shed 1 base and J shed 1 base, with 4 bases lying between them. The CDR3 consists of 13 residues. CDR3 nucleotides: TGTGCCAGCAGCTTAGCCCCCCAAGAGACCCAGTACTTC. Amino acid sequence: CASSLAPQETQYF.

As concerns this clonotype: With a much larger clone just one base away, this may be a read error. DNA of the CDR3: TGTGCCGGCACCATGGGACAGGGGGCCGAGACCCAGTACTTC. Protein product: CAGTMGQGAETQYF. The chain combines TRBV12-3 or TRBV12-4 with TRBJ2-5, with TRBD1 identical over 12 bases. Trimming removed 11 bases from V and 5 bases from J; junction bases left unmatched: 9. The CDR3 covers 14 residues.

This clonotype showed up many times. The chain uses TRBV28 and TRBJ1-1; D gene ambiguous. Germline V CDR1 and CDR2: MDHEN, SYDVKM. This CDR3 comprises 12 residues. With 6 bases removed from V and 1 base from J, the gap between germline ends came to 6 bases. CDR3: CASSSQNTEAFF. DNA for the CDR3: TGTGCCAGCAGCTCCCAGAACACTGAAGCTTTCTTT.

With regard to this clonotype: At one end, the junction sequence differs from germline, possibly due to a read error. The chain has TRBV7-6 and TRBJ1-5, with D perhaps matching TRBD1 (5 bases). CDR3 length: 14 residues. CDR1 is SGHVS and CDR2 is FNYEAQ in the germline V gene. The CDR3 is CASSLDAGRQLQHF. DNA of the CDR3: TGTGCCAGCAGCTTAGATGCAGGGAGGCAGCTCCAGCATTTT.

CDR3 in DNA: TGTGCCAGTAGTATCATGGGACAGGGTGTCACTGAAGCTTTCTTT. Translation gives CASSIMGQGVTEAFF. This chain uses TRBV19 with TRBJ1-1, with TRBD1 matching 9 bases. V trimming: 3 bases; J trimming: 4 bases; junction bases outside the gene matches: 6. The germline gives CDR1 LNHDA, CDR2 SQIVND (reference sequence). The CDR3 contains 15 residues.

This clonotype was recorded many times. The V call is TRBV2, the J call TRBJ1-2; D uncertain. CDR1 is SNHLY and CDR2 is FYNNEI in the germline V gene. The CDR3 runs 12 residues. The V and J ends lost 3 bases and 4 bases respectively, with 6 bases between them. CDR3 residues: CASSENIYGYTF. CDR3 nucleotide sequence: TGTGCCAGCAGTGAGAACATCTATGGCTACACCTTC.

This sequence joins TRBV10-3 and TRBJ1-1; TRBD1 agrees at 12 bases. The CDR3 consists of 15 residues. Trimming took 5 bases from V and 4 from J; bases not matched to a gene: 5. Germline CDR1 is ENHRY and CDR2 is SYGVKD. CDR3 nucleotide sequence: TGTGCCATCAGTAGCAGGGACAGGGGGCTCACTGAAGCTTTCTTT. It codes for CAISSRDRGLTEAFF.

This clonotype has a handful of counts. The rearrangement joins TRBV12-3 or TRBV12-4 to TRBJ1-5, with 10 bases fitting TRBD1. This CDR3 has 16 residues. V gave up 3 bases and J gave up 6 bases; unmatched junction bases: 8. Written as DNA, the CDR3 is TGTGCCAGCAGTTTTAGTGAGACAGGGGGCGTTCAGCCCCAGCATTTT. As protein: CASSFSETGGVQPQHF.

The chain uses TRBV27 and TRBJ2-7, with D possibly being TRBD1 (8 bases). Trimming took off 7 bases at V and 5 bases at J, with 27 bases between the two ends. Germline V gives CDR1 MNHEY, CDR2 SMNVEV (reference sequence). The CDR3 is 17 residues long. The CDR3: CASTLLSPTGGLHEQYF. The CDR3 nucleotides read TGTGCCAGCACCCTGCTCTCACCCACAGGGGGACTACACGAGCAGTACTTC.

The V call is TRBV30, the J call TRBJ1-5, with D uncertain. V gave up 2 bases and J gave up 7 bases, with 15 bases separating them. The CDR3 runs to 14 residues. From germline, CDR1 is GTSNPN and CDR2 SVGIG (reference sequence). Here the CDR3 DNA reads TGTGCCTGGAGTACGGGGTTTGGAGAACAGCCCCAGCATTTT. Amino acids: CAWSTGFGEQPQHF.

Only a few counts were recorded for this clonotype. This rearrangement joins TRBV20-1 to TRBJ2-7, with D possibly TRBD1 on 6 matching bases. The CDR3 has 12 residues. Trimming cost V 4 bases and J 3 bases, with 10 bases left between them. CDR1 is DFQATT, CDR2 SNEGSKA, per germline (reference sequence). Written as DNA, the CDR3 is TGCAGTGCTACAGGGGTTGACTACGAGCAGTACTTC. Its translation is CSATGVDYEQYF.

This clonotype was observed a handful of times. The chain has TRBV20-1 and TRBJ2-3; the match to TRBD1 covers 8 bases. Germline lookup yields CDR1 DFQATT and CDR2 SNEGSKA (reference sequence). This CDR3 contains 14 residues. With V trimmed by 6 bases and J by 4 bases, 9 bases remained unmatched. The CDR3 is CSAHTDREADTQYF. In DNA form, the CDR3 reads TGCAGTGCGCATACGGACAGGGAAGCAGATACGCAGTATTTT.

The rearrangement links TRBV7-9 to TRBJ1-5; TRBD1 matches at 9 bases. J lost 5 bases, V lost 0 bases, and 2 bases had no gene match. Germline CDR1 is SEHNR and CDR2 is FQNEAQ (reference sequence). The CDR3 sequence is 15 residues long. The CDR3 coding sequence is TGTGCCAGCAGCTTAGCCGGGACAGGGCATCAGCCCCAGCATTTT. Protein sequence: CASSLAGTGHQPQHF.

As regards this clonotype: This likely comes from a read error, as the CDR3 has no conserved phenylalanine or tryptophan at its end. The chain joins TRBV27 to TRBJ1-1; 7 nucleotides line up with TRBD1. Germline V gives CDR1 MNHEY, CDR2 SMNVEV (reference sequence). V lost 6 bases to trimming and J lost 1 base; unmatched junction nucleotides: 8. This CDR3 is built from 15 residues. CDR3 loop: CASSWGRQGNTEAFY. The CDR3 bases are TGTGCCAGCAGCTGGGGGAGACAGGGGAACACTGAAGCTTTCTAT.